The rows below give T cell receptor beta chains drawn from one sample of a study of monozygotic twins with cystic fibrosis. Method: immunoSEQ multiplex PCR; TCRdb's copy keeps in-frame clones and lacks some. The profile covers roughly 25,000 clones, with approximately 89% appearing a single time and 0.29% taken by the ten largest. Sequencing was done on a sample of blood. These receptor sequences come from a girl aged 2-10 years with cystic fibrosis. CDR3s include the opening cysteine and the closing phenylalanine or tryptophan. Each record gives: clone size, V gene, J gene, D gene, CDR3 protein, CDR3 DNA. The D gene is left open where the match is weak. Rows may omit the clone size; those that give it use once, few, many or a size class.

>NA|TRBV27|TRBJ1-2|NA
CASGRPDGYTF
TGTGCCAGCGGAAGACCCGATGGCTACACCTTC
>few|TRBV5-1|TRBJ1-2|NA
CASSLAGDGYTF
TGCGCCAGCAGCTTGGCTGGGGATGGCTACACCTTC
>NA|TRBV19|TRBJ1-2|TRBD1
CATRDRVQSYTF
TGTGCCACCCGGGACAGGGTCCAGTCGTACACCTTC
>NA|TRBV6-5|TRBJ1-3|NA
CASSYHSGRGNTIYF
TGTGCCAGCAGTTACCATTCAGGGAGGGGAAACACCATATATTTT
>NA|TRBV7-9|TRBJ1-1|NA
CASNQRGVTEAFF
TGTGCCAGCAATCAACGGGGCGTCACTGAAGCTTTCTTT
>NA|TRBV28|TRBJ1-5|TRBD1
CASSTGQGVLQPQHF
TGTGCCAGCAGTACGGGACAGGGAGTACTTCAGCCCCAGCATTTT
>NA|TRBV4-1|TRBJ2-1|TRBD2
CASSQVSGGPNEQFF
TGCGCCAGCAGCCAAGTGTCGGGGGGGCCAAATGAGCAGTTCTTC
>NA|TRBV27|TRBJ1-1|NA
CASSRRGAGTEAFF
TGTGCCAGCAGTCGCAGGGGCGCGGGAACTGAAGCTTTCTTT
>NA|TRBV5-6|TRBJ2-7|NA
CASSLESEQYF
TGTGCCAGCAGCTTGGAATCCGAGCAGTACTTC
>once|TRBV2|TRBJ2-3|TRBD1
CASSEDRGRVDTQYF
TGTGCCAGCAGTGAGGACAGGGGGCGAGTAGATACGCAGTATTTT
>NA|TRBV5-1|TRBJ1-2|TRBD1
CASSLEGQAHYGYTF
TGCGCCAGCAGCTTGGAGGGACAGGCGCACTATGGCTACACCTTC
>NA|TRBV29-1|TRBJ1-5|NA
CSVDGGPNQPQHF
TGCAGCGTTGACGGGGGGCCCAATCAGCCCCAGCATTTT
>once|TRBV6-5|TRBJ1-1|NA
CASSFSRWVYF
TGTGCCAGCAGCTTTAGTCGGTGGGTCTACTTT
>NA|TRBV6-1|TRBJ2-3|TRBD1
CASTARDRVDTQYF
TGTGCCAGCACAGCTAGGGACAGGGTGGATACGCAGTATTTT
>NA|TRBV27|TRBJ2-3|NA
CASSSRGELSQYF
TGTGCCAGCAGTTCTAGGGGCGAATTGTCGCAGTATTTT
>NA|TRBV7-2|TRBJ2-3|NA
CASSPLSSTDTQYF
TGTGCCAGCAGCCCCCTCTCTAGCACAGATACGCAGTATTTT
>NA|TRBV6-1|TRBJ2-2|NA
CASSEGTDYTGELFF
TGTGCCAGCAGTGAAGGGACAGACTACACCGGGGAGCTGTTTTTT
>NA|TRBV7-9|TRBJ1-4|NA
CASSRDGAAEKLFF
TGTGCCAGCAGCCGAGATGGGGCGGCTGAAAAACTGTTTTTT
>NA|TRBV25-1|TRBJ2-7|NA
CASSESWRNEQYF
TGTGCCAGCAGTGAATCCTGGAGGAACGAGCAGTACTTC
>NA|TRBV5-1|TRBJ2-7|TRBD1
CASSPRTGVDEQYF
TGCGCCAGCAGCCCAAGGACAGGGGTCGACGAGCAGTACTTC
>NA|TRBV9|TRBJ2-2|NA
CASSVSGSSNTGELFF
TGTGCCAGCAGCGTAAGTGGGAGTTCTAACACCGGGGAGCTGTTTTTT
>NA|TRBV25-1|TRBJ1-4|TRBD1
CASSDVTGPGEKLFF
TGTGCCAGCAGTGACGTGACAGGGCCAGGTGAAAAACTGTTTTTT
>NA|TRBV27|TRBJ1-5|NA
CASSLYLSYVGQPQHF
TGTGCCAGCAGTTTATATTTATCGTATGTGGGTCAGCCCCAGCATTTT
>NA|TRBV10-3|TRBJ1-6|NA
CAISSGVDSPLHF
TGTGCCATCAGTTCAGGGGTAGACTCACCCCTCCACTTT
>NA|TRBV7-8|TRBJ2-5|NA
CASSRRVISGETQYF
TGTGCCAGCAGCCGAAGAGTAATATCAGGCGAGACCCAGTACTTC
>NA|TRBV4-2|TRBJ2-7|NA
CASSQVLAATYEQYF
TGTGCCAGCAGCCAGGTGCTAGCTGCAACCTACGAGCAGTACTTC
>NA|TRBV13|TRBJ2-7|TRBD1
CASSLGGQGAYEQYF
TGTGCCAGCAGCTTAGGGGGACAGGGGGCCTACGAGCAGTACTTC
>few|TRBV2|TRBJ1-1|NA
CASSEGGEAFF
TGTGCCAGCAGTGAAGGAGGTGAAGCTTTCTTT
>NA|TRBV19|TRBJ1-1|NA
CASSSRGAIAEAFF
TGTGCCAGTAGCAGCCGGGGGGCGATCGCTGAAGCTTTCTTT
>NA|TRBV15|TRBJ2-5|NA
CATSRLEGNVGETQYF
TGTGCCACCAGCAGGTTGGAGGGTAACGTGGGAGAGACCCAGTACTTC
>NA|TRBV4-3|TRBJ2-2|TRBD2
CASSQDPGGGNTGELFF
TGCGCCAGCAGCCAAGACCCCGGGGGGGGGAACACCGGGGAGCTGTTTTTT
>NA|TRBV7-8|TRBJ2-7|NA
CASSREVYEQYF
TGTGCCAGCAGCCGGGAAGTCTACGAGCAGTACTTC
>NA|TRBV7-9|TRBJ1-2|NA
CASSSIATPNYGYTF
TGTGCCAGCAGCTCAATCGCGACACCTAACTATGGCTACACCTTC
>NA|TRBV2|TRBJ1-5|NA
CASGWGTSNQPQHF
TGTGCGTCGGGGTGGGGCACGAGCAATCAGCCCCAGCATTTT
>NA|TRBV6-5|TRBJ1-5|NA
CASSYSGVGDQPQHF
TGTGCCAGCAGTTACTCGGGGGTTGGGGATCAGCCCCAGCATTTT
>NA|TRBV19|TRBJ2-7|TRBD1
CASGQGVAYEQYF
TGTGCCAGTGGACAGGGAGTAGCCTACGAGCAGTACTTC
>NA|TRBV5-1|TRBJ1-2|NA
CASSLGIWPVDNYGYTF
TGCGCCAGCAGCTTGGGGATCTGGCCAGTCGATAACTATGGCTACACCTTC
>NA|TRBV2|TRBJ2-7|TRBD1
CASSYGQGIYEQYF
TGTGCCAGCAGTTACGGACAGGGGATTTACGAGCAGTACTTC
>once|TRBV2|TRBJ1-3|NA
CASSGVASGNTIYF
TGTGCCAGCAGTGGCGTCGCCTCTGGAAACACCATATATTTT
>NA|TRBV14|TRBJ1-2|NA
CASSQGRIYGYTF
TGTGCCAGCAGCCAAGGAAGAATCTATGGCTACACCTTC
>once|TRBV29-1|TRBJ1-2|TRBD1
CSVMGQGRNYGYTF
TGCAGCGTTATGGGACAGGGGAGGAACTATGGCTACACCTTC
>NA|TRBV11-2|TRBJ1-1|NA
CASSGGYMNTEAFF
TGTGCCAGCAGCGGAGGGTACATGAACACTGAAGCTTTCTTT
>NA|TRBV20-1|TRBJ1-1|NA
CSAEEGEAFF
TGCAGTGCTGAAGAGGGGGAAGCTTTCTTT